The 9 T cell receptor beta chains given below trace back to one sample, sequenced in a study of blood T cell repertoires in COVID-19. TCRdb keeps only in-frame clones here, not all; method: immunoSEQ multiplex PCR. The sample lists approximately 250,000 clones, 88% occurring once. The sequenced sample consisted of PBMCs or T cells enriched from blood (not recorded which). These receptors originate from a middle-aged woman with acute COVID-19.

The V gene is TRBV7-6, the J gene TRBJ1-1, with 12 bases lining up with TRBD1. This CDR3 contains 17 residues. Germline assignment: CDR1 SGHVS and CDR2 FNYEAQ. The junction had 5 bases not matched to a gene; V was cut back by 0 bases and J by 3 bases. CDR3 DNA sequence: TGTGCCAGCAGCTTAGCTGGGACAGGGGGCGTTCACACTGAAGCTTTCTTT. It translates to CASSLAGTGGVHTEAFF.

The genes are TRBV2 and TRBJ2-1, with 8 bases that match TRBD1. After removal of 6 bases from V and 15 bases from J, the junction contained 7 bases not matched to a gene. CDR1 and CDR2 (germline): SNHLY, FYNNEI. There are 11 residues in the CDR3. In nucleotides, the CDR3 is TGTGCCAGCAGAGGACAGGGTAGCGTGTTCTTC. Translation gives CASRGQGSVFF.

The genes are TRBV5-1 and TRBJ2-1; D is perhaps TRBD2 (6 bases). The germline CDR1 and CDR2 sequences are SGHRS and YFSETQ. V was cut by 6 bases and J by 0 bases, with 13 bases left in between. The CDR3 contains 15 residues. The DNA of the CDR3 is TGCGCCAGCACGTTGGAGGGTCCCTCCTACAATGAGCAGTTCTTC. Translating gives CASTLEGPSYNEQFF.

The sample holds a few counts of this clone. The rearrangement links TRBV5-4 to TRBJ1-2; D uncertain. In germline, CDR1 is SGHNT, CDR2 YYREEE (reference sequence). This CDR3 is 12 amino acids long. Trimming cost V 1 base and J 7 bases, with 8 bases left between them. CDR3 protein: CASSLTVGGYTF. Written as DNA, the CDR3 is TGTGCCAGCAGCTTGACAGTCGGTGGCTACACCTTC.

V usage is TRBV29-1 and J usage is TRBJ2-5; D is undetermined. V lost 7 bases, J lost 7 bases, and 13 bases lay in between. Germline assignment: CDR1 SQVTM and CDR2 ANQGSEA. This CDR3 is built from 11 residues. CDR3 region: CSALLKSTQYF. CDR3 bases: TGCAGCGCCCTCTTAAAATCGACCCAGTACTTC.

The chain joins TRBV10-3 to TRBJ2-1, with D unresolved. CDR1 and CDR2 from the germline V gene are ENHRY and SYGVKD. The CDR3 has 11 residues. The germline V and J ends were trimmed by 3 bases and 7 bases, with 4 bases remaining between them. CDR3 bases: TGTGCCATCAGTGATGAGAATGAGCAGTTCTTC. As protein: CAISDENEQFF.

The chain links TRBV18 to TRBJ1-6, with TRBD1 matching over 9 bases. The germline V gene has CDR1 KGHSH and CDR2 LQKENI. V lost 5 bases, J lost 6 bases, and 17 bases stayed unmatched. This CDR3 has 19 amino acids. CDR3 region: CASSTEKTGTGRSNSPLHF. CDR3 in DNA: TGTGCCAGCTCAACAGAAAAAACCGGGACAGGGAGAAGTAATTCACCCCTCCACTTT.

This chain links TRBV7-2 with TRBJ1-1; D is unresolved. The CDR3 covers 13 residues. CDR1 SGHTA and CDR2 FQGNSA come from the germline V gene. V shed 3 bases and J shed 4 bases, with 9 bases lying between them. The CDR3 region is CASSFQQSTEAFF. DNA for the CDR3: TGTGCCAGCAGCTTCCAACAATCCACTGAAGCTTTCTTT.

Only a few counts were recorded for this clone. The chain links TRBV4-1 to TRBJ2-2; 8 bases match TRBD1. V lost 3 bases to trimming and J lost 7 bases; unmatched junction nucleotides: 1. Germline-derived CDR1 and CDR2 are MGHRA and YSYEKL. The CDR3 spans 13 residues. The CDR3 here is CASSHGQGGELFF. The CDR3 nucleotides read TGCGCCAGCAGCCATGGACAGGGCGGGGAGCTGTTTTTT.